Included here is one T cell receptor beta chain sequence, with context. The antigen is unknown. Thymic material originated from resections removed in the course of corrective heart surgery. These data are taken from a study of human thymus T cells. General study points: Thymic repertoires of unrelated individuals were reported in related research to overlap highly.

Measured with immunoSEQ multiplex PCR; TCRdb has only the in-frame clones, and not every one. The table lists 86,000 or so clones, just over 95% of them singletons, with approximately 0.03% in the top ten. The TCR comes from a boy less than two years old with a congenital heart defect but otherwise immunologically healthy. Sequencing was performed on thymus tissue.

CDR3 region: CASPKGPYEQYF. Written as DNA, the CDR3 is TGTGCCAGCCCAAAGGGACCCTACGAGCAGTACTTC. The chain links TRBV5-8 to TRBJ2-7; possibly TRBD1 or TRBD2 for D (5 bases each). The V end lost 7 bases, the J end lost 2 bases, and 10 bases lay between the germline ends. This CDR3 has 12 residues. CDR1 is SGHTS and CDR2 is YDEGEE in the germline V gene. Together with reference TRBV5-8 and TRBJ2-7, the CDR3 gives the full variable domain: EAGVTQSPTHLIKTRGQQATLRCSPISGHTSVYWYQQALGLGLQFLLWYDEGEERNRGNFPPRFSGRQFPNYSSELNVNALELEDSALYLCASPKGPYEQYFGPGTRLTVT.